This T cell receptor (beta chain) was profiled in a study of cytotoxic CD8 clonotypes in ibrutinib-treated CLL. Of note for this clone: What it recognizes is unknown.

Profiled with immunoSEQ multiplex PCR; TCRdb holds only in-frame clones, not every one. The sample contains 20,000 to 25,000 clones, 70% to 75% of which appear only once. Findings of the study overall: A rise in clonality was seen at ibrutinib response, and a fall back toward baseline was seen at progression.

The CDR3 totals 14 residues. Germline values: CDR1 SEHNR, CDR2 FQNEAQ (reference sequence). V was clipped by 4 bases and J by 2 bases, with 11 bases between them. The clonotype was recovered from a human donor with chronic lymphocytic leukemia. The specimen comprised PBMCs, sampled after 12 months of ibrutinib treatment. The chain combines TRBV7-9 with TRBJ1-2, with D possibly matching TRBD1 (5 bases). CDR3 coding DNA: TGTGCCAGCAGCTCAGGGACGGGGAACTATGGCTACACCTTC. Translated, it gives CASSSGTGNYGYTF.